This entry features one TCR beta chain sequence. The sample comes from a study of blood T cell repertoires in COVID-19. The wider study: Whether acute or convalescent, the COVID-19 samples came from the United States, Italy and Spain. PBMCs, B-cell-depleted T cells, or T cells provided the cDNA or gDNA that made up the material.

In the original analysis: Counts of nucleated cells, estimated from reference gene primer amplification, were obtained. Only in-frame clones appear in the TCRdb table, and some are missing; sequencing was by immunoSEQ multiplex PCR. The D gene and trimming were derived from the DNA, and the V and J assignments and clone size from that table. The data show hundreds of thousands of clones, about nine tenths seen once. The CDR3 covers 16 residues. V lost 5 bases and J lost 1; bases outside the gene matches: 4. Germline loops: CDR1 SGHTA, CDR2 FQGNSA. The clonotype was recovered from a woman in her twenties or thirties with COVID-19, enrolled during active disease. The gene calls are TRBV7-2 and TRBJ2-1, with 11 positions matching TRBD2. The sequenced material came from peripheral blood. The CDR3 here is CASSAGTSGSYNEQFF. The CDR3 coding sequence is TGTGCCAGCAGCGCCGGGACTAGCGGTTCCTACAATGAGCAGTTCTTC.